The 28 T cell receptor beta chains listed next were all sequenced from one sample in a study of T cell changes during pregnancy in multiple sclerosis. Using immunoSEQ multiplex PCR, the repertoire was profiled, and TCRdb retains in-frame clones only, with some absent. Found here are about 69,000 clones, 75% to 95% of them singletons; the top ten hold about 0.27%. The sequenced sample was CD4+ T cells from peripheral blood mononuclear cells, obtained in the third trimester of pregnancy. These receptors all come from a female donor in good health, enrolled as a control in a pregnancy study.

The CDR3 DNA reads TGTGCCAGCAGCTTATTGGGTGGGGGCGGCCCCAAAAACATTCAGTACTTC. As protein: CASSLLGGGGPKNIQYF. The chain carries TRBV7-3 and TRBJ2-4; TRBD1 might be the D (6 bases). V lost 2 bases, J lost 2 bases, and 16 bases lay in between. CDR1 is SGHTA and CDR2 is FQGTGA in the germline V gene. There are 17 residues in the CDR3.

This chain joins TRBV7-2 and TRBJ2-1; 11 positions match TRBD2. The CDR3 is 16 amino acids. The V gene's germline CDR1 is SGHTA and CDR2 FQGNSA. After removal of 4 bases from V and 9 bases from J, the junction contained 11 bases not matched to a gene. CDR3 sequence (DNA): TGTGCCAGCAGCTCGCGAGGGCTAGCGGGGGGCAGTGAGCAGTTCTTC. Protein: CASSSRGLAGGSEQFF.

The rearrangement links TRBV25-1 to TRBJ2-7; no definite D call. Deletions cut 6 bases from V and 7 bases from J, with 10 bases between. Germline CDR1 is MGHDK and CDR2 is SYGVNS. This CDR3 is 11 amino acids long. CDR3 coding DNA: TGTGCCAGCAGGCTCGCTCGGGAGCAGTACTTC. This codes for CASRLAREQYF.

CDR3 DNA sequence: TGTGCCAGCAGCTCCACTAGCGGGGGGTTGCGCGAGCAGTACTTC. This sequence encodes CASSSTSGGLREQYF. The rearrangement links TRBV7-2 to TRBJ2-7; TRBD2 agrees at 12 bases. The germline V gene has CDR1 SGHTA and CDR2 FQGNSA. Unmatched junction bases numbered 7, after V lost 4 bases and J lost 6 bases. This CDR3 spans 15 amino acids.

The chain couples TRBV7-2 to TRBJ1-1; TRBD1 matches 8 bases. V lost 10 bases, J lost 3 bases, and 13 bases stayed unmatched. Per germline, CDR1 SGHTA and CDR2 FQGNSA. The CDR3 spans 15 residues. CDR3 amino acids: CAIYYRTGGYTEAFF. CDR3 sequence (DNA): TGTGCCATATATTACCGAACAGGGGGGTACACTGAAGCTTTCTTT.

The chain employs TRBV6-5 and TRBJ1-2, with D hard to call. Trimming left V 6 bases short and J 0 bases short, with 14 bases between. This CDR3 has 15 residues. Germline CDR1 and CDR2: MNHEY and SVGAGI. The CDR3 spells CASRGPAESNYGYTF. CDR3 coding DNA: TGTGCCAGCAGAGGGCCAGCGGAGTCTAACTATGGCTACACCTTC.

The genes are TRBV5-1 and TRBJ1-2; D ambiguous. The CDR3 has 13 residues. The ends were cut back, 0 bases at V and 4 bases at J, with 7 bases in the middle. Germline loops: CDR1 SGHRS, CDR2 YFSETQ. CDR3 in DNA: TGCGCCAGCAGCTTGGGGCAGTCCTATGGCTACACCTTC. Translated, it gives CASSLGQSYGYTF.

The chain uses TRBV27 and TRBJ1-5; D is unclear. V lost 7 bases and J 0 bases, leaving 13 bases between the germline ends. The CDR3 runs 15 residues. Germline lookup yields CDR1 MNHEY and CDR2 SMNVEV (reference sequence). The DNA of the CDR3 is TGTGCCAGCATGAGAGAGGGTGGTAGCAATCAGCCCCAGCATTTT. This gives the protein CASMREGGSNQPQHF.

The rearrangement joins TRBV7-9 to TRBJ2-7; 7 bases map to TRBD2. J lost 3 bases, V lost 7 bases, and 9 bases had no gene match. This CDR3 contains 14 residues. Germline values: CDR1 SEHNR, CDR2 FQNEAQ (reference sequence). The CDR3 bases are TGTGCCAGCAAGGTTCCGGGGGAGGGCTACGAGCAGTACTTC. It yields the protein CASKVPGEGYEQYF.

The J gene is TRBJ1-3, the V gene TRBV9; no definite D call. The V and J ends lost 2 bases and 0 bases respectively, with 12 bases between them. Germline CDR1 SGDLS, CDR2 YYNGEE. This CDR3 has 16 residues. The DNA of the CDR3 is TGTGCCAGCAGCGTGTTCGAGGGCGGCTCTGGAAACACCATATATTTT. Encoded protein: CASSVFEGGSGNTIYF. Full variable domain (remainder filled in from reference TRBV9 and TRBJ1-3): DSGVTQTPKHLITATGQRVTLRCSPRSGDLSVYWYQQSLDQGLQFLIQYYNGEERAKGNILERFSAQQFPDLHSELNLSSLELGDSALYFCASSVFEGGSGNTIYFGEGSWLTVV.

This chain connects TRBV10-3 to TRBJ2-4; D perhaps matches TRBD2 (5 bases). Germline-derived CDR1 and CDR2 are ENHRY and SYGVKD. V lost 2 bases, J lost 3 bases, and 20 bases lay in between. The CDR3 loop spans 18 amino acids. The CDR3 coding sequence is TGTGCCATCAGTGAGGCCAGCGGAAAGGCCGTGGGCAAAAACATTCAGTACTTC. Amino acid sequence: CAISEASGKAVGKNIQYF.

The rearrangement links TRBV2 to TRBJ2-2; 15 bases agree with TRBD2. The CDR3 consists of 17 residues. Unmatched junction bases numbered 5, after V lost 5 bases and J lost 4 bases. Looked up from germline, CDR1 is SNHLY and CDR2 is FYNNEI. CDR3 sequence: CASSSGTSGGTTGELFF. In DNA form, the CDR3 reads TGTGCCAGCAGTTCTGGGACTAGCGGGGGGACCACCGGGGAGCTGTTTTTT.

The gene calls are TRBV10-1 and TRBJ2-7; 7 bases match TRBD1. CDR1 and CDR2 from the germline V gene are WNHNN and SYGVQD (reference sequence). CDR3 length: 13 residues. V was clipped by 3 bases and J by 7 bases; unmatched bases: 6. The CDR3 DNA is TGCGCCAGCAGTGAAGCACAGGGGTGGGAGCAGTACTTC. Translating it yields CASSEAQGWEQYF.

V gene TRBV13 combines with J gene TRBJ1-2; D not resolved. This CDR3 contains 14 residues. Germline assignment: CDR1 PRHDT and CDR2 FYEKMQ (reference sequence). Trimming left V 1 base short and J 7 bases short, with 13 bases between. In DNA, the CDR3 is TGTGCCAGCAGCTTAGCCCTCTATCCGGGTGGCTACACCTTC. Its protein product is CASSLALYPGGYTF.

The chain employs TRBV21-1 and TRBJ2-7; the table names TRBD2, a call not compared with the DNA. TRBV21-1 is deemed a pseudogene. This CDR3 has 14 residues. The CDR3 loop reads CASTSGGAVYEQYF. DNA of the CDR3: TGTGCCAGCACCTCCGGGGGGGCGGTCTACGAGCAGTACTTC.

The chain combines TRBV19 with TRBJ1-1; D remains unclear. This CDR3 has 13 residues. Germline CDR1 and CDR2: LNHDA and SQIVND (reference sequence). Deletions cut 4 bases from V and 2 bases from J, with 8 bases between. Here the CDR3 DNA reads TGTGCCAGTAGTACAAACTTCAACACTGAAGCTTTCTTT. As protein: CASSTNFNTEAFF. Drawing the rest from reference TRBV19 and TRBJ1-1, the complete variable domain is DGGITQSPKYLFRKEGQNVTLSCEQNLNHDAMYWYRQDPGQGLRLIYYSQIVNDFQKGDIAEGYSVSREKKESFPLTVTSAQKNPTAFYLCASSTNFNTEAFFGQGTRLTVV.

This rearrangement joins TRBV7-2 to TRBJ2-1; 9 bases are a match to TRBD2. The CDR3 runs to 15 residues. The ends lost 5 bases at V and 2 bases at J; junction bases unmatched: 4. The germline V gene has CDR1 SGHTA and CDR2 FQGNSA. Here the CDR3 reads CASSRERGAYNEQFF. As DNA, the CDR3 is TGTGCCAGCAGCCGTGAGCGGGGGGCCTACAATGAGCAGTTCTTC. Looking up the rest from reference TRBV7-2 and TRBJ2-1 gives the full variable domain: GAGVSQSPSNKVTEKGKDVELRCDPISGHTALYWYRQSLGQGLEFLIYFQGNSAPDKSGLPSDRFSAERTGGSVSTLTIQRTQQEDSAVYLCASSRERGAYNEQFFGPGTRLTVL.

This chain connects TRBV7-3 to TRBJ2-2, with TRBD2 matching over 11 bases. CDR3 size: 16 residues. Germline loops: CDR1 SGHTA, CDR2 FQGTGA. Germline trimming cut 5 bases from V and 7 bases from J; bases unmatched to any gene: 9. The CDR3 nucleotides read TGTGCCAGCAGCCCAACTAGCGGGGGCTGGGGCGGGGAGCTGTTTTTT. Translation gives CASSPTSGGWGGELFF.

The chain employs TRBV5-1 and TRBJ1-1, with D perhaps TRBD1 (5 bases). V was trimmed by 3 bases and J by 3 bases, leaving 12 bases between them. CDR1 SGHRS and CDR2 YFSETQ come from the germline V gene. This CDR3 is built from 14 residues. The CDR3 DNA is TGCGCCAGCAGCTGGGGCCGAACGGACACTGAAGCTTTCTTT. Its protein product is CASSWGRTDTEAFF.

The chain carries TRBV30 and TRBJ2-2; TRBD1 matches at 10 bases. Germline V gene lookup returns CDR1 GTSNPN and CDR2 SVGIG (reference sequence). The CDR3 is 16 amino acids. J lost 1 base, V lost 4 bases, and 6 bases had no gene match. The CDR3 loop is CAWILWDRGNTGELFF. In nucleotides, the CDR3 is TGTGCCTGGATTTTGTGGGACAGGGGGAACACCGGGGAGCTGTTTTTT.

The V call is TRBV6-5, the J call TRBJ1-1; 9 bases match TRBD1. CDR3 length: 13 residues. The germline V gene has CDR1 MNHEY and CDR2 SVGAGI. V lost 7 bases, J lost 7 bases, and 7 bases stayed unmatched. The CDR3 spells CASNRGRKGEAFF. The CDR3 DNA reads as TGTGCCAGCAACAGGGGGCGGAAGGGTGAAGCTTTCTTT.

The genes are TRBV9 and TRBJ2-1; 7 bases map to TRBD2. This CDR3 comprises 15 residues. After removal of 5 bases from V and 5 bases from J, the junction contained 10 bases not matched to a gene. Looked up from germline, CDR1 is SGDLS and CDR2 is YYNGEE. CDR3 DNA: TGTGCCAGCAGTGAGATGGCGGGGGTAAACAATGAGCAGTTCTTC. This sequence encodes CASSEMAGVNNEQFF.

The V call is TRBV29-1, the J call TRBJ2-1; 11 nucleotides agree with TRBD2. The length of the CDR3 is 14 residues. Looked up from germline, CDR1 is SQVTM and CDR2 is ANQGSEA. Losses at the gene ends were 6 bases for V and 3 bases for J; bases not matched to a gene: 4. CDR3 sequence reads: CSVDGTSGYNEQFF. CDR3 coding DNA: TGCAGCGTAGACGGGACTAGCGGCTACAATGAGCAGTTCTTC.

This chain joins TRBV20-1 and TRBJ2-1; 8 nucleotides align to TRBD2. The CDR3 covers 11 residues. Per the germline V gene, CDR1 is DFQATT and CDR2 is SNEGSKA (reference sequence). This CDR3 is CRAGTSVEQFF. The CDR3 DNA is TGCAGGGCGGGGACTAGTGTTGAGCAGTTCTTC.

The rearrangement joins TRBV19 to TRBJ1-2; D unresolved. The CDR3 runs to 11 residues. Germline CDR1 and CDR2: LNHDA and SQIVND (reference sequence). The V gene lost 4 bases and the J gene lost 7 bases, with 7 bases spanning the gap. As DNA, the CDR3 is TGTGCCAGTAGTACCGGGTCTGGCTACACCTTC. The encoded protein is CASSTGSGYTF.

The CDR3 spells CASSSWTGALSGNTIYF. CDR3 nucleotide sequence: TGTGCCAGCAGCTCTTGGACAGGGGCGCTCTCTGGAAACACCATATATTTT. The chain is built from TRBV14 and TRBJ1-3; 9 nucleotides agree with TRBD1. The ends lost 5 bases at V and 0 bases at J; junction bases unmatched: 8. CDR3 size: 17 residues. Germline loops: CDR1 SGHDN, CDR2 FVKESK. Full variable domain (outside the CDR3, taken from reference TRBV14 and TRBJ1-3): EAGVTQFPSHSVIEKGQTVTLRCDPISGHDNLYWYRRVMGKEIKFLLHFVKESKQDESGMPNNRFLAERTGGTYSTLKVQPAELEDSGVYFCASSSWTGALSGNTIYFGEGSWLTVV.

V and J are TRBV19 and TRBJ2-7; TRBD1 matches at 8 bases. This CDR3 is built from 14 residues. V trimming: 4 bases; J trimming: 2 bases; junction bases outside the gene matches: 4. Germline V gives CDR1 LNHDA, CDR2 SQIVND (reference sequence). The CDR3 here is CASSRGQGPYEQYF. For the CDR3, the DNA is TGTGCCAGTAGTAGAGGACAGGGACCCTACGAGCAGTACTTC.

The gene calls are TRBV5-4 and TRBJ2-5; D perhaps matches TRBD1 (5 bases). Trimming took 2 bases from V and 5 from J, leaving 13 bases between them. Germline V gene data show CDR1 as SGHNT and CDR2 as YYREEE (reference sequence). The CDR3 totals 14 residues. CDR3 sequence: CASSFAGLLETQYF. CDR3 coding DNA: TGTGCCAGCAGCTTTGCAGGGCTACTGGAGACCCAGTACTTC.